This T cell receptor beta chain appears in the sequencing data of a study of a mutant IDH1 vaccine in newly diagnosed glioma. Study context: Former treatment meant radiotherapy, temozolomide, or both; the majority had gotten both. Visits V12 and V13 fell at weeks 35 and 47, respectively.

This clone is a singleton in its sample. Antigen specificity is unknown. TCRdb's copy holds only in-frame clones and misses some; the assay was immunoSEQ multiplex PCR. The sample has roughly 48,000 clones; roughly four fifths are singletons. There are 12 residues in the CDR3. V shed 6 bases and J shed 6 bases, with 9 bases lying between them. From germline, CDR1 is SGHTA and CDR2 FQGNSA. The time point was: week 35, safety follow-up. Doses consisted of 300 ug of mutant IDH1 20-mer peptide each, paired with topical imiquimod. The chain recombines TRBV7-2 with TRBJ1-3; a weak D match, TRBD1 (5 bases). Sequencing used PBMCs, obtained from a glioma patient whose treatment included an IDH1 peptide vaccine. This sequence was found in a man aged 40-50 years with glioma. The CDR3 bases are TGTGCCAGCAGTCAAGGGGTAAACACCATATATTTT. Translated, it gives CASSQGVNTIYF. Filled out from reference TRBV7-2 and TRBJ1-3, the complete variable domain reads GAGVSQSPSNKVTEKGKDVELRCDPISGHTALYWYRQSLGQGLEFLIYFQGNSAPDKSGLPSDRFSAERTGGSVSTLTIQRTQQEDSAVYLCASSQGVNTIYFGEGSWLTVV.